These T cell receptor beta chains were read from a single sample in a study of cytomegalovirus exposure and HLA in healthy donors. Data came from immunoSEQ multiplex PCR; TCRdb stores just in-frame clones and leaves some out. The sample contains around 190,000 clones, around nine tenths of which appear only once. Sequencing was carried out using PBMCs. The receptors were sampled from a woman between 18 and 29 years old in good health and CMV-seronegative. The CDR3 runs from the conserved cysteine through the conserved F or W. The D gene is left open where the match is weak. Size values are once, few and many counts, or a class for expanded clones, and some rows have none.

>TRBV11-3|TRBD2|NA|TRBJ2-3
CASSPGLAGADTQYF
TGTGCCAGCAGCCCGGGACTAGCGGGAGCAGATACGCAGTATTTT
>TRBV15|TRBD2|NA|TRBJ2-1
CATSTRLAGGLRWGEQFF
TGTGCCACCAGCACCCGACTAGCGGGGGGACTAAGGTGGGGTGAGCAGTTCTTC
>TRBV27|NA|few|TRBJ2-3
CASSYSLGTDTQYF
TGTGCCAGCAGTTATAGCTTGGGCACAGATACGCAGTATTTT
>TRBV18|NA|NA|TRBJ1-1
CASSPARDGNTEAFF
TGTGCCAGCTCACCTGCCCGGGATGGGAACACTGAAGCTTTCTTT
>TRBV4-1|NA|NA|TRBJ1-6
CASSPLGLPIRNSPLHF
TGCGCCAGCAGCCCTCTCGGACTCCCGATTCGAAATTCACCCCTCCACTTT
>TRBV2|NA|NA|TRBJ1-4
CASRSLWTTTNEKLFF
TGTGCCAGCAGAAGCCTGTGGACAACTACCAATGAAAAACTGTTTTTT
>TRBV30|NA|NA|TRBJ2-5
CAWSVMRKETQYF
TGTGCCTGGAGTGTAATGAGGAAGGAGACCCAGTACTTC
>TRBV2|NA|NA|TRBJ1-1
CASSQRTEAFF
TGTGCCAGCAGCCAACGGACTGAAGCTTTCTTT
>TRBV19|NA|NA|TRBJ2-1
CASSTYNEQFF
TGTGCCAGTAGTACTTACAATGAGCAGTTCTTC
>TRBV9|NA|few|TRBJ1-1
CASSPRGNLNTEAFF
TGTGCCAGCAGCCCCCGTGGCAATTTGAACACTGAAGCTTTCTTT
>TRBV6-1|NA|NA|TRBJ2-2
CASEKWTGELFF
TGTGCCAGCGAGAAGTGGACCGGGGAGCTGTTTTTT
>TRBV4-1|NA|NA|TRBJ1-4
CASSLEGGSEKLFF
TGCGCCAGCAGCCTAGAGGGGGGGAGTGAAAAACTGTTTTTT
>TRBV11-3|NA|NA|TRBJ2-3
CASSSTGRTQYF
TGTGCCAGCAGCTCGACAGGGAGGACGCAGTATTTT
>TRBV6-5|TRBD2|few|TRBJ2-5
CASSFGGESQETQYF
TGTGCCAGCTCATTTGGGGGGGAATCCCAAGAGACCCAGTACTTC
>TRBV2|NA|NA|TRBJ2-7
CASRPLWGDPSYEQYF
TGCGCCAGCAGGCCCCTTTGGGGGGACCCATCCTACGAGCAGTACTTC
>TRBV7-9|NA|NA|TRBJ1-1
CASSLSTGLMNTEAFF
TGTGCCAGCAGCTTATCAACGGGGTTGATGAACACTGAAGCTTTCTTT
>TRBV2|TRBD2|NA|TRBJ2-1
CASRVTSGHHNEQFF
TGTGCCAGCAGAGTTACTAGCGGACATCACAATGAGCAGTTCTTC
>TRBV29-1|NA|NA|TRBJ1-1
CSVAGSLGLSTEAFF
TGCAGCGTTGCAGGTTCTCTGGGGCTGAGCACTGAAGCTTTCTTT
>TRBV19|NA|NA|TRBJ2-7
CASSMTSGSSEQYF
TGTGCCAGTAGTATGACTAGTGGTAGCAGCGAGCAGTACTTC
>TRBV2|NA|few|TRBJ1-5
CASSDMNRVPHF
TGTGCCAGCAGCGACATGAACAGGGTACCGCATTTT
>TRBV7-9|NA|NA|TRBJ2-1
CASSLVVTREAYNEQFF
TGTGCCAGCAGCTTAGTGGTGACCCGTGAGGCCTACAATGAGCAGTTCTTC
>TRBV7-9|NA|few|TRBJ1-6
CASSLGLQSSYNSPLHF
TGTGCCAGCAGCTTAGGACTGCAGAGCTCCTATAATTCACCCCTCCACTTT
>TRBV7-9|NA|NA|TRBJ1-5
CASSQGAGDTSNQPQHF
TGTGCCAGCAGCCAAGGTGCTGGGGACACGAGCAATCAGCCCCAGCATTTT
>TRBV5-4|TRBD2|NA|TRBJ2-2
CATRGLVTGELFF
TGTGCCACTAGGGGACTAGTCACCGGGGAGCTGTTTTTT
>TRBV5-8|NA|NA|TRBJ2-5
CASSSWSGTQYF
TGTGCCAGCAGCTCGTGGTCGGGGACCCAGTACTTC
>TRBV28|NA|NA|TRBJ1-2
CASSSPGGGSVYTF
TGTGCCAGCAGTTCACCGGGAGGCGGCAGTGTCTACACCTTC
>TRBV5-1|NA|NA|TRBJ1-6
CASSLGQPLANSPLHF
TGCGCCAGCAGCTTGGGGCAGCCCCTAGCCAATTCACCCCTCCACTTT
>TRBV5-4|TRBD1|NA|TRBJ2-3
CASSLVPGQGSDTQYF
TGTGCCAGCAGCTTGGTCCCGGGACAGGGTTCAGATACGCAGTATTTT
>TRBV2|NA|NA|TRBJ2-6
CASSEGPSGANVLTF
TGTGCCAGCAGTGAAGGGCCCTCTGGGGCCAACGTCCTGACTTTC
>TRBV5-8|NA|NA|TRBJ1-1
CASRFEGVTEAFF
TGTGCCAGCAGATTTGAGGGGGTGACTGAAGCTTTCTTT
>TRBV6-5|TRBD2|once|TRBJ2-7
CASKASGSFGNEQYF
TGTGCCAGCAAAGCTAGCGGTAGCTTCGGGAACGAGCAGTACTTC
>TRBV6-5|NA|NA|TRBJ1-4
CASSYWPGNEKLFF
TGTGCCAGCAGTTACTGGCCGGGTAATGAAAAACTGTTTTTT
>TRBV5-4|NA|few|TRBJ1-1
CASSHRTDLNTEAFF
TGTGCCAGCAGCCATCGGACAGATTTAAACACTGAAGCTTTCTTT
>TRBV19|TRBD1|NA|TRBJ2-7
CASTSPRTGTYEQYF
TGTGCCAGTACCTCCCCGAGGACAGGGACCTACGAGCAGTACTTC
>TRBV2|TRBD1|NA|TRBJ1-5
CASSGQGMRQPQHF
TGTGCCAGCAGCGGACAGGGGATGAGGCAGCCCCAGCATTTT
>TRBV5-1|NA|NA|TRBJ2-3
CASNRDSLPDTQYF
TGCGCCAGCAACCGGGACTCTCTCCCAGATACGCAGTATTTT
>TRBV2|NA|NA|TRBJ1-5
CASSESPWEGNQPQHF
TGTGCCAGCAGTGAATCTCCGTGGGAGGGCAATCAGCCCCAGCATTTT
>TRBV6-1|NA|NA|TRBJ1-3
CASSRAGVGGNTIYF
TGTGCCAGCAGCAGGGCAGGGGTAGGAGGAAACACCATATATTTT
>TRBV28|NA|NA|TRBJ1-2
CASSPNIGRGYTF
TGTGCCAGCAGTCCTAACATAGGCAGGGGCTACACCTTC
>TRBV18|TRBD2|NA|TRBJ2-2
CASSPGTSGRTGELFF
TGTGCCAGCTCACCAGGGACTAGCGGTCGGACCGGGGAGCTGTTTTTT
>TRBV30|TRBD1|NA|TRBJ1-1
CAWDRARGMNTEAFF
TGTGCCTGGGACAGGGCGAGGGGGATGAACACTGAAGCTTTCTTT
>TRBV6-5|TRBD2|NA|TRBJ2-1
CASSYTPLPGLPQFF
TGTGCCAGCAGTTACACGCCTTTACCGGGACTACCGCAGTTCTTC
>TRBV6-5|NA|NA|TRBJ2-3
CASSYSRERADTQYF
TGTGCCAGCAGTTACTCGAGGGAGAGGGCAGATACGCAGTATTTT
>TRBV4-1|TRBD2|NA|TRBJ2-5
CASSSASGSSGETQYF
TGCGCCAGCAGCTCAGCTAGCGGGAGTAGCGGGGAGACCCAGTACTTC
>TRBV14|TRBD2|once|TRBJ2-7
CASSRGTSGTYEQYF
TGTGCCAGCAGCCGAGGGACTAGCGGGACCTACGAGCAGTACTTC
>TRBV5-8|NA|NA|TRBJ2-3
CASTPSTDTQYF
TGTGCCAGCACCCCATCCACAGATACGCAGTATTTT
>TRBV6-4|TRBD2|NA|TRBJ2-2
CASSVGGGVTGELFF
TGTGCCAGCAGCGTCGGGGGGGGCGTCACCGGGGAGCTGTTTTTT
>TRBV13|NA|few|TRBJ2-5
CASSLGQLAKETQYF
TGTGCCAGCAGCTTAGGCCAGCTAGCGAAAGAGACCCAGTACTTC
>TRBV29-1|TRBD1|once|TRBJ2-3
CSVGQGSGEDTQYF
TGCAGCGTCGGACAGGGAAGTGGGGAAGATACGCAGTATTTT
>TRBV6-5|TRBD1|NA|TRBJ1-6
CASSSTGTGDSPLHF
TGTGCCAGCAGTTCGACCGGGACAGGAGATTCACCCCTCCACTTT
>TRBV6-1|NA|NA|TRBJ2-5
CASSSGSRQETQYF
TGTGCCAGCAGTTCAGGGTCCCGACAAGAGACCCAGTACTTC
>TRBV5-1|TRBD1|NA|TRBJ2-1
CASSLGQGHDEQFF
TGCGCCAGCAGCTTAGGACAGGGGCACGATGAGCAGTTCTTC
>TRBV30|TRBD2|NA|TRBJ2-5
CAWRDTLAGPMRTQYF
TGTGCCTGGAGGGACACTCTAGCGGGCCCCATGAGGACCCAGTACTTC
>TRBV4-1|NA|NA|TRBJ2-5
CASSKYGPDWEQYF
TGCGCCAGCAGCAAATATGGCCCAGATTGGGAGCAGTACTTC
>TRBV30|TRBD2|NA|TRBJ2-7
CAWSASGTYEQYF
TGTGCCTGGAGCGCTAGCGGGACCTACGAGCAGTACTTC